This paragraph covers one T cell receptor (beta chain) sequence. This sample was taken from a study of blood T cell repertoires in COVID-19. Study-level background: COVID-19 samples from acute and convalescent phases originated in the United States, Italy and Spain.

Original processing methods: Nucleated cell counts were estimated from reference gene primer amplification. Produced via immunoSEQ multiplex PCR; TCRdb's table is partial and in-frame only. The D gene and trimming were derived from the DNA, and the V and J assignments and clone size from that table. Of 300,000 to 400,000 clones in the sample, about 90% are singletons; the top ten hold approximately 1%. The V gene's germline CDR1 is MNHEY and CDR2 SVGEGT. The CDR3 consists of 13 residues. With V trimmed by 6 bases and J by 5 bases, 4 bases remained unmatched. This receptor was identified in a woman in her 30s who had recovered from COVID-19. The chain links TRBV6-2 or TRBV6-3 to TRBJ2-5; 9 bases are shared with TRBD2. The specimen was PBMCs or T cells enriched from blood (not recorded which). In nucleotides, the CDR3 is TGTGCCAGCAGACCTAGCGGGGAGGAGACCCAGTACTTC. Amino acid sequence: CASRPSGEETQYF.